Below, one T cell receptor (beta chain) is given with its context. The antigen it binds to is not known. No much larger clone exists at a distance of one base, and base qualities are not known. This entry comes from a study of blood T cell repertoires in COVID-19 (dated by TCRdb to 2020 to 2021). With respect to the entire study: Samples from collaborators originated in the United States, Italy and Spain and spanned both the acute and convalescent phases of COVID-19. Where available, HLA class I and class II types were obtained from metadata supplied by the sample provider rather than from assay-based typing. Samples came from the ongoing ImmuneRACE study (first 160 participants) plus 1,254 subjects from 6 global collaborators. Deeply sampled blood TCRbeta repertoires from subjects exposed to, actively infected with, or recovered from COVID-19 were included in the dataset. The prospective study material was composed of cDNA or gDNA derived from T cells, B-cell-depleted T cells, or PBMCs. Sample metadata almost always included a de-identified subject ID, COVID-19 status, age in years and sex. A freely available public database, intended as a resource for researchers studying the immune response to SARS-CoV-2, is where the repertoires were released. Beyond this particular receptor, the publication reports: The quantity of clinical and demographic metadata differed by source and by participant and was supplied without curation.

Collaborating institutions collected whole blood in K2EDTA tubes following their own protocols. For TCRbeta analysis, collaborators shipped samples as frozen whole blood, isolated PBMCs, or DNA extracted from either of those sample types. TCRbeta CDR3 regions were amplified from genomic DNA using the immunoSEQ Assay, a bias-controlled multiplex PCR. The authors' analysis ran thus. The number of nucleated cells in each sample was estimated from the amplification of reference gene primers within the assay. To quantify the absolute abundance of each unique TCRbeta CDR3 rearrangement, sequence reads were collapsed and filtered. Productive Simpson clonality was computed per sample as the square root of Simpson's diversity index over productive rearrangements. The table was pulled from immuneACCESS by TCRdb, which kept in-frame rearrangements only. Such tables lose some clones; where checked, under half of the loss comes from unresolved V genes, and the rest has no known cause. V and J calls and clone size are given by that table; D and trimming were obtained from the DNA. For this sample the table gives 140,000 to 150,000 clones, of which roughly 90% were detected only once. About 2.9% of the sample belongs to the ten largest clones.

The TCR sequence derives from a man in his fifties or sixties with active or convalescent COVID-19. The sample consisted of peripheral blood.

The CDR3 region reads CASSQARTSGTSGELFF. The bases read TGTGCCAGCAGCCAAGCCCGGACTAGCGGGACTTCCGGGGAGCTGTTTTTT. The chain is assembled from TRBV14 and TRBJ2-2; 12 bases in between match TRBD2. Clipping removes 1 base from V and 6 bases from J, with 6 as the unmatched junction base count. From cysteine to phenylalanine, the CDR3 is 17 amino acids long. Kept here is only the CDR3 DNA, which spans 51 bases and is read in frame from base 1. CDR1 is given as SGHDN and CDR2 as FVKESK, both from the germline V gene.